The text below deals with one T cell receptor beta chain. There are 16 residues in the CDR3. The V gene's germline CDR1 is MDHEN and CDR2 SYDVKM. The J segment lost 7 bases and the V segment lost 4 bases, leaving 11 bases of the junction unmatched. Using its own MiXCR run on the RT-PCR reads, TCRdb lists one record per CDR3 protein. The sample shows hundreds of thousands of distinct CDR3 sequences, 13% to 15% of them seen only once. The gene calls are TRBV28 and TRBJ2-7; the match to TRBD1 covers 12 bases. This sequence originates from a female donor in good health, serving as a healthy control. Sequencing was performed on memory CD4+ T cells from blood. CDR3 residues: CASSSPGTGGAGEQYF. The DNA of the CDR3 is TGTGCCAGCAGTTCACCCGGGACAGGGGGCGCGGGGGAGCAGTACTTC. The complete variable domain, with remaining parts taken from reference TRBV28 and TRBJ2-7, reads DVKVTQSSRYLVKRTGEKVFLECVQDMDHENMFWYRQDPGLGLRLIYFSYDVKMKEKGDIPEGYSVSREKKERFSLILESASTNQTSMYLCASSSPGTGGAGEQYFGPGTRLTVT.